The clone carrying this T cell receptor beta chain was found once. No antigen is known for it. At survey level, the immunoSEQ assay was run in its v3.0 version. Some clones are missing from TCRdb's copy, which holds only in-frame ones; the method was immunoSEQ multiplex PCR. The table includes about 25,000 clones, 79% detected once. These data belong to a study of long-term antiretroviral therapy in people with HIV. Study summary: The 2015 immediate-ART recommendation came about a decade after the earliest samples.

General study findings and limits: Increased diversity was seen after ART, yet it remained lower than in transplant donor controls.

Per germline, CDR1 SGHTA and CDR2 FQGNSA. There are 14 residues in the CDR3. Trimming shortened V by 5 bases and J by 6 bases, and 13 bases separated the two germline ends. The V and J genes are TRBV7-2 and TRBJ2-2; the D gene is possibly TRBD1 (6 bases). The sequence was obtained from a man aged 25-45 years with HIV. Specimen: unsorted PBMCs, collected 2.1 years after starting antiretroviral therapy. CDR3 sequence reads: CASSRGRGAGELFF. The CDR3 DNA is TGTGCCAGCAGCAGGGGGAGAGGGGCCGGGGAGCTGTTTTTT.